Shown below are 2 T cell receptor beta chains from a single sample sequenced in a study of blood T cells in healthy people across ages (dated by TCRdb to between 2014 and 2016). Libraries were prepared through 5' RACE. These reads were obtained on an Illumina HiSeq 2500. The second PCR ran for about 6 to 11 cycles and used a J-beta primer mix along with a sample-barcoded 5' primer. TCRdb redid the processing of the public reads, applying fastp at Q25 and MiXCR, and retained in-frame beta chains. Rows merge per CDR3 protein into single entries with the most common DNA and genes. This sample comprises 790,000 or so distinct CDR3 sequences, roughly three fifths of them detected only once. The ten most abundant clones make up roughly 25% of the sample. Sequenced sample: blood. These receptors were collected from a middle-aged man in good health.

This clonotype was seen a handful of times. J is TRBJ2-5 and V is TRBV20-1; tentative D call: TRBD2 (6 bases). With 6 bases removed from V and 4 bases from J, the gap between germline ends came to 15 bases. CDR1 is DFQATT and CDR2 is SNEGSKA in the germline V gene (reference sequence). CDR3 length: 13 amino acids. This CDR3 reads CSAREPGVETQYF. The CDR3 DNA is TGCAGTGCCCGAGAACCGGGGGTAGAGACCCAGTACTTC.

This sequence joins TRBV9 and TRBJ2-5, with D possibly matching TRBD2 (6 bases). Trimming cost V 0 bases and J 2 bases, with 14 bases left between them. Germline V gene data show CDR1 as SGDLS and CDR2 as YYNGEE. The CDR3 is 16 amino acids. DNA for the CDR3: TGTGCCAGCAGCGTAGGGCCTATTAGCGGTCAAGAGACCCAGTACTTC. It specifies CASSVGPISGQETQYF.